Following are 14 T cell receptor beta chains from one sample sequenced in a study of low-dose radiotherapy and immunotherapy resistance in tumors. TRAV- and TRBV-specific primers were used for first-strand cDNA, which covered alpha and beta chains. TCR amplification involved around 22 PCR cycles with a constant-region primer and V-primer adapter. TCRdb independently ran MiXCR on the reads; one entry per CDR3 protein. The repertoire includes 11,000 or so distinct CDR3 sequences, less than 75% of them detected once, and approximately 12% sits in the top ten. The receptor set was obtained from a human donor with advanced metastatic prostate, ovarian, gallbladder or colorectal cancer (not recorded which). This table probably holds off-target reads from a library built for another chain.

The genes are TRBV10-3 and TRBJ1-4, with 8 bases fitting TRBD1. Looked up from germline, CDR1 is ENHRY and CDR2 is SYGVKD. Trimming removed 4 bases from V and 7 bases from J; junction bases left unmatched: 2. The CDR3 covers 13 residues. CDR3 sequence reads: CAISAGTGEKLFF. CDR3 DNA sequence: TGTGCCATCAGTGCGGGGACAGGTGAAAAACTGTTTTTT.

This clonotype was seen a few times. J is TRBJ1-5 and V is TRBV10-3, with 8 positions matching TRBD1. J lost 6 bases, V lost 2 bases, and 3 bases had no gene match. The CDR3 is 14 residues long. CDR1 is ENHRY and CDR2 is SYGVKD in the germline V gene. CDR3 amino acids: CAISEGTGGQPQHF. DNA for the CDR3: TGTGCCATCAGTGAGGGCACAGGGGGTCAGCCCCAGCATTTT.

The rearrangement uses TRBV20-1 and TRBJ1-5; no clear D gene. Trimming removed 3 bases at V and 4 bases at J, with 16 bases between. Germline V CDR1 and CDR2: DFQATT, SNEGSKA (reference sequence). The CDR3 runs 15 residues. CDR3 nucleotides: TGCAGTGCTAGGTTTTCGGGGTTCGCGAATCAGCCCCAGCATTTT. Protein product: CSARFSGFANQPQHF.

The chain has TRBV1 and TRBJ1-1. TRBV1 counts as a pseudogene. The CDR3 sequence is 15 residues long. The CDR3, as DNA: TGTGCCAGCAGCCAAGGCGGAGGGGTCTCTATGGTAGCTTTCTTT. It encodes CASSQGGGVSMVAFF.

This CDR3 reads CSVGRGVAEAFF. The CDR3 DNA follows: TGCAGCGTGGGACGGGGTGTTGCTGAAGCTTTCTTT. V usage is TRBV29-1 and J usage is TRBJ1-1; weak D call: TRBD1 (5 bases). CDR1 is SQVTM, CDR2 ANQGSEA, per germline. There are 12 residues in the CDR3. Trimming took 6 bases from V and 6 from J, leaving 14 bases between them. The variable domain in full, with the rest retrieved from reference TRBV29-1 and TRBJ1-1, is SAVISQKPSRDICQRGTSLTIQCQVDSQVTMMFWYRQQPGQSLTLIATANQGSEATYESGFVIDKFPISRPNLTFSTLTVSNMSPEDSSIYLCSVGRGVAEAFFGQGTRLTVV.

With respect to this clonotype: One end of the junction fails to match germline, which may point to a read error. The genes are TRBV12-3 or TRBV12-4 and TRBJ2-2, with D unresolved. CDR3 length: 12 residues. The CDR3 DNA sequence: TGTGCCAGCGGTTTCGGTGCCGGGGAGCTGTTTTTT. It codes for CASGFGAGELFF.

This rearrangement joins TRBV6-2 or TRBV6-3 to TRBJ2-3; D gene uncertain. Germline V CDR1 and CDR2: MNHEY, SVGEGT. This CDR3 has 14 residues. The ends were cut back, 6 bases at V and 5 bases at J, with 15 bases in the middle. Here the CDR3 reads CASSPTGVKDTQYF. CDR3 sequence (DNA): TGTGCCAGCAGCCCGACTGGGGTGAAAGATACGCAGTATTTT.

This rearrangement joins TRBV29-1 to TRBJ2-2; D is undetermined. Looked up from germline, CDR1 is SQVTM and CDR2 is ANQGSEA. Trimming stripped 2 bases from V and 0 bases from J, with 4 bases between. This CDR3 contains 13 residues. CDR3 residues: CSVEQANTGELFF. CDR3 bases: TGCAGCGTTGAACAGGCGAACACCGGGGAGCTGTTTTTT.

The CDR3 here is CASSWGTGVTKNIQYF. The CDR3 DNA reads TGTGCCAGCAGCTGGGGGACAGGGGTAACCAAAAACATTCAGTACTTC. This rearrangement joins TRBV11-2 to TRBJ2-4; 10 bases match TRBD1. The V and J ends lost 4 bases and 2 bases, in that order; junction bases with no gene match: 5. The CDR3 has 16 residues. The germline V gene encodes CDR1 SGHAT and CDR2 FQNNGV. Looking up the rest from reference TRBV11-2 and TRBJ2-4 gives the full variable domain: EAGVAQSPRYKIIEKRQSVAFWCNPISGHATLYWYQQILGQGPKLLIQFQNNGVVDDSQLPKDRFSAERLKGVDSTLKIQPAKLEDSAVYLCASSWGTGVTKNIQYFGAGTRLSVL.

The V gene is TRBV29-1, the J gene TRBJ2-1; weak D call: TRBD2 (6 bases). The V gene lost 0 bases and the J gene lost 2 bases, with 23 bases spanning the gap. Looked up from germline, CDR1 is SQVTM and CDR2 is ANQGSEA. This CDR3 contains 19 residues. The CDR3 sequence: CSVEDFPGSNSRTYNEQFF. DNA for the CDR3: TGCAGCGTTGAAGATTTCCCCGGGAGCAATTCACGAACCTACAATGAGCAGTTCTTC.

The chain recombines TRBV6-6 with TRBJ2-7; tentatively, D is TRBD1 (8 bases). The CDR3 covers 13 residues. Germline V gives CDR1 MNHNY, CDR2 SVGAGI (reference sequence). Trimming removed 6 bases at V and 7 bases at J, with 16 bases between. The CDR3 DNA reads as TGTGCCAGCAGCTTTGGACAGGGAGGGGAGCAGTACTTC. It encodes CASSFGQGGEQYF.

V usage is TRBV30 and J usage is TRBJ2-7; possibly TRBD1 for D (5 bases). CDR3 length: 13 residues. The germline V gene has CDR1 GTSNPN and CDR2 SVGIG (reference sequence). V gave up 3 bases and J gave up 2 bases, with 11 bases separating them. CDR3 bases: TGTGCCTGGAGGGCGGACATAACCTACGAGCAGTACTTC. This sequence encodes CAWRADITYEQYF. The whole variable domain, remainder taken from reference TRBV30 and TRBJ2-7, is SQTIHQWPATLVQPVGSPLSLECTVEGTSNPNLYWYRQAAGRGLQLLFYSVGIGQISSEVPQNLSASRPQDRQFILSSKKLLLSDSGFYLCAWRADITYEQYFGPGTRLTVT.

The CDR3 is CASSQESVSYNEQFF. CDR3 nucleotide sequence: TGTGCCAGCAGCCAAGAAAGCGTAAGTTACAATGAGCAGTTCTTC. The chain uses TRBV14 and TRBJ2-1; D call uncertain. Germline loops: CDR1 SGHDN, CDR2 FVKESK. V gave up 0 bases and J gave up 4 bases, with 10 bases separating them. The CDR3 runs to 15 residues.

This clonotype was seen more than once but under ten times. The CDR3 sequence is CASSRGGRGYTF. The CDR3 DNA follows: TGTGCCAGCAGTCGAGGAGGGCGGGGCTACACCTTC. This chain links TRBV6-5 with TRBJ1-2; D not certain. CDR1 and CDR2 from the germline V gene are MNHEY and SVGAGI. V shed 5 bases and J shed 8 bases, with 12 bases lying between them. The CDR3 spans 12 residues.